The 30 T cell receptor beta chains below come from one sample, sequenced in a study of cytotoxic CD8 clonotypes in ibrutinib-treated CLL. Profiled with immunoSEQ multiplex PCR; TCRdb holds only in-frame clones, not every one. The sample has under 200,000 clones, 81% seen once. The sample was PBMCs, taken after 12 months of ibrutinib treatment. These receptors came from a human donor with chronic lymphocytic leukemia.

V and J are TRBV28 and TRBJ1-5; the D gene is possibly TRBD1 (6 bases). The length of the CDR3 is 16 residues. In germline, CDR1 is MDHEN, CDR2 SYDVKM. V was clipped by 6 bases and J by 0 bases, with 15 bases between them. CDR3 bases: TGTGCCAGCAGGGGGTCAGGGGTTTCTAGCAATCAGCCCCAGCATTTT. Amino acid sequence: CASRGSGVSSNQPQHF. Full variable domain (outside the CDR3, taken from reference TRBV28 and TRBJ1-5): DVKVTQSSRYLVKRTGEKVFLECVQDMDHENMFWYRQDPGLGLRLIYFSYDVKMKEKGDIPEGYSVSREKKERFSLILESASTNQTSMYLCASRGSGVSSNQPQHFGDGTRLSIL.

The chain carries TRBV7-2 and TRBJ2-2; 9 bases match TRBD1. The CDR3 spans 14 residues. CDR1 and CDR2 (germline): SGHTA, FQGNSA. V was pared by 11 bases and J by 7 bases, with 11 bases of the junction left unmatched. The CDR3 bases are TGTGCCGGCCGAGGGACAGGGCAAGGCGGGGAGCTGTTTTTT. Translation: CAGRGTGQGGELFF.

The sample holds one count of this clone. The chain uses TRBV4-2 and TRBJ2-7; D possibly corresponds to TRBD2 (6 bases). The germline V gene encodes CDR1 LGHNA and CDR2 YNFKEQ. Trimming shortened V by 0 bases and J by 7 bases, and 16 bases separated the two germline ends. The length of the CDR3 is 15 residues. DNA for the CDR3: TGTGCCAGCAGCCAAGAAGCGACGGGAGTCGGGGAGCAGTACTTC. Its translation is CASSQEATGVGEQYF.

This clone appeared a few times. This chain uses TRBV10-3 with TRBJ1-6; TRBD1 might be the D (6 bases). In germline, CDR1 is ENHRY, CDR2 SYGVKD. V lost 11 bases to trimming and J lost 9 bases, with 20 bases between them. The CDR3 length is 14 residues. Here the CDR3 DNA reads TGTGCCTCTAAGACGAGGGACATGTCTTCACCCCTCCACTTT. This encodes CASKTRDMSSPLHF.

V and J are TRBV5-1 and TRBJ1-2; no definite D call. The CDR3 spans 16 residues. Trimming stripped 5 bases from V and 5 bases from J, with 22 bases between. Germline CDR1 SGHRS, CDR2 YFSETQ. The CDR3 DNA follows: TGCGCCAGCAGACCAAGAAATCGGGCCTCCGAATATGGCTACACCTTC. Amino acids: CASRPRNRASEYGYTF.

This clone has a single count. This sequence joins TRBV9 and TRBJ2-3; TRBD1 agrees at 10 bases. Trimming took 5 bases from V and 0 from J; bases not matched to a gene: 6. The CDR3 has 16 residues. Per the germline V gene, CDR1 is SGDLS and CDR2 is YYNGEE. CDR3: CASSATGGVSTDTQYF. The CDR3 DNA sequence: TGTGCCAGCAGTGCGACAGGGGGCGTTAGCACAGATACGCAGTATTTT.

This sequence joins TRBV28 and TRBJ1-1; 7 bases line up with TRBD1. The J segment lost 6 bases and the V segment lost 2 bases, leaving 3 bases of the junction unmatched. There are 13 residues in the CDR3. The germline V gene encodes CDR1 MDHEN and CDR2 SYDVKM. DNA for the CDR3: TGTGCCAGCAGTTTAGGGACAGAAGCTGAAGCTTTCTTT. This sequence encodes CASSLGTEAEAFF.

This rearrangement joins TRBV2 to TRBJ2-3, with D possibly matching TRBD2 (5 bases). V was cut by 4 bases and J by 4 bases, with 6 bases left in between. In germline, CDR1 is SNHLY, CDR2 FYNNEI. This CDR3 comprises 12 residues. The CDR3 DNA follows: TGTGCCAGCAGTGTTAGCGCAGATACGCAGTATTTT. Protein: CASSVSADTQYF.

This sequence joins TRBV6-6 and TRBJ2-7; unclear D gene. Per the germline V gene, CDR1 is MNHNY and CDR2 is SVGAGI (reference sequence). This CDR3 has 15 residues. V shed 0 bases and J shed 3 bases, with 12 bases lying between them. The CDR3 spells CASSYSSVALYEQYF. The CDR3 nucleotides read TGTGCCAGCAGTTACTCGAGTGTGGCCCTCTACGAGCAGTACTTC.

This clone was counted once. This chain connects TRBV5-1 to TRBJ1-3, with D unclear. The CDR3 runs to 16 residues. Germline V CDR1 and CDR2: SGHRS, YFSETQ. The V end was cut by 1 base, the J end by 0 bases, with 11 bases between. The CDR3: CASSLKVGSSGNTIYF. The CDR3 DNA is TGCGCCAGCAGCTTGAAGGTGGGGTCCTCTGGAAACACCATATATTTT. Looking up the rest from reference TRBV5-1 and TRBJ1-3 gives the full variable domain: KAGVTQTPRYLIKTRGQQVTLSCSPISGHRSVSWYQQTPGQGLQFLFEYFSETQRNKGNFPGRFSGRQFSNSRSEMNVSTLELGDSALYLCASSLKVGSSGNTIYFGEGSWLTVV.

The chain employs TRBV28 and TRBJ2-2; D is undetermined. The CDR3 covers 15 residues. V was cut by 4 bases and J by 2 bases, with 11 bases left in between. CDR1 is MDHEN, CDR2 SYDVKM, per germline. The CDR3 DNA sequence: TGTGCCAGCAGTTCCTTTGGTCTTAACACCGGGGAGCTGTTTTTT. Its translation is CASSSFGLNTGELFF.

About this clone: This CDR3 is also generated by other DNA sequences in the sample. This chain connects TRBV30 to TRBJ1-1; no reliable D call. V gave up 5 bases and J gave up 1 base, with 5 bases separating them. The length of the CDR3 is 11 residues. Germline V lookup: CDR1 GTSNPN, CDR2 SVGIG (reference sequence). The CDR3: CAWRPNTEAFF. The CDR3 bases are TGTGCCTGGCGTCCGAACACTGAAGCTTTCTTT.

V usage is TRBV7-2 and J usage is TRBJ1-6; D is uncertain. Germline assignment: CDR1 SGHTA and CDR2 FQGNSA. V was clipped by 5 bases and J by 7 bases, with 9 bases between them. This CDR3 has 13 amino acids. CDR3 nucleotides: TGTGCCAGCAGCGCCGGGAAAAATTCACCCCTCCACTTT. It codes for CASSAGKNSPLHF.

The chain's CDR3 is CASSLAGGAGNTIYF. DNA of the CDR3: TGTGCCAGCAGCTTGGCTGGGGGCGCAGGAAACACCATATATTTT. The rearrangement links TRBV5-4 to TRBJ1-3, with D perhaps TRBD1 (6 bases). Germline CDR1 reads SGHNT; CDR2 reads YYREEE (reference sequence). Trimming stripped 0 bases from V and 4 bases from J, with 11 bases between. CDR3 length equals 15 residues.

This clone was observed a handful of times. V is TRBV5-1 and J is TRBJ1-4; D is possibly TRBD1 (5 bases). Between the trimmed V and J ends, which lost 4 bases and 0 bases, there was a span of 7 bases. Germline V CDR1 and CDR2: SGHRS, YFSETQ. The length of the CDR3 is 14 residues. The CDR3 nucleotides are TGCGCCAGCAGCCAGGGTGCAACTAATGAAAAACTGTTTTTT. It is translated as CASSQGATNEKLFF.

The V gene is TRBV6-4, the J gene TRBJ2-1; D possibly matches TRBD1 or TRBD2 (5 bases each). The CDR3 runs 19 residues. From germline, CDR1 is MRHNA and CDR2 SNTAGT. V was cut by 2 bases and J by 6 bases, with 26 bases left in between. The CDR3 loop is CASSDRDGFRRGLGNEQFF. In nucleotides, the CDR3 is TGTGCCAGCAGTGACAGGGACGGGTTCCGTCGAGGGCTAGGCAATGAGCAGTTCTTC.

This chain connects TRBV28 to TRBJ2-1; D is undetermined. This CDR3 comprises 15 residues. Between the trimmed V and J ends, which lost 2 bases and 0 bases, there was a span of 8 bases. Germline V gives CDR1 MDHEN, CDR2 SYDVKM. The CDR3 region is CASSLGAISYNEQFF. CDR3 DNA sequence: TGTGCCAGCAGTTTAGGAGCAATCTCCTACAATGAGCAGTTCTTC. Full variable domain (missing parts from reference TRBV28 and TRBJ2-1): DVKVTQSSRYLVKRTGEKVFLECVQDMDHENMFWYRQDPGLGLRLIYFSYDVKMKEKGDIPEGYSVSREKKERFSLILESASTNQTSMYLCASSLGAISYNEQFFGPGTRLTVL.

A single count supports this clone. CDR3 DNA sequence: TGTGCCATCTCACAGGGCGACTCTGGGGCCAACGTCCTGACTTTC. Translation: CAISQGDSGANVLTF. The chain employs TRBV10-3 and TRBJ2-6, with TRBD1 as a possible D gene (6 bases). Trimming pared 8 bases from V and 0 bases from J, leaving 11 bases between. Germline V gives CDR1 ENHRY, CDR2 SYGVKD. The CDR3 totals 15 residues.

CDR3 nucleotide sequence: TGTGCCAGCAGCTTGATGGACAGGGTCCGTGAAGGCTACACCTTC. Its protein is CASSLMDRVREGYTF. The J gene is TRBJ1-2, the V gene TRBV5-4, with 8 bases lining up with TRBD1. J was trimmed by 8 bases and V by 1 base; bases with no gene match: 10. Germline CDR1 is SGHNT and CDR2 is YYREEE (reference sequence). The CDR3 runs 15 residues.

The chain is built from TRBV27 and TRBJ1-2, with a weak D call TRBD1 (5 bases). CDR1 is MNHEY and CDR2 is SMNVEV in the germline V gene (reference sequence). The CDR3 runs to 11 residues. V dropped 11 bases and J dropped 8 bases, with 15 bases sitting between them. The CDR3 DNA reads TGTGCCTGGAGGGGTGATGGAGGCTACACCTTC. It codes for CAWRGDGGYTF.

This clone was seen a handful of times. This sequence joins TRBV15 and TRBJ2-5; the match to TRBD2 covers 10 bases. The V segment lost 4 bases and the J segment 4 bases; nucleotides outside the gene matches: 6. Looked up from germline, CDR1 is LNHNV and CDR2 is YYDKDF (reference sequence). The length of the CDR3 is 15 residues. CDR3 residues: CATSTGSGRRETQYF. CDR3 DNA sequence: TGTGCCACCAGCACGGGTAGCGGGAGGAGAGAGACCCAGTACTTC.

The V gene is TRBV28, the J gene TRBJ2-2; 7 bases fit TRBD2. The CDR3 is 17 amino acids. Trimming removed 3 bases from V and 2 bases from J; junction bases left unmatched: 9. Per the germline V gene, CDR1 is MDHEN and CDR2 is SYDVKM. The DNA for the CDR3 is TGTGCCAGCAGTTTGTTTCGAGCTAGCGGTAACACCGGGGAGCTGTTTTTT. Translation gives CASSLFRASGNTGELFF. Complete variable domain (other parts from reference TRBV28 and TRBJ2-2): DVKVTQSSRYLVKRTGEKVFLECVQDMDHENMFWYRQDPGLGLRLIYFSYDVKMKEKGDIPEGYSVSREKKERFSLILESASTNQTSMYLCASSLFRASGNTGELFFGEGSRLTVL.

This rearrangement joins TRBV5-1 to TRBJ2-5; possibly TRBD2 for D (6 bases). The CDR3 contains 16 residues. Trimming cost V 4 bases and J 5 bases, with 21 bases left between them. CDR1 and CDR2 from the germline V gene are SGHRS and YFSETQ. The CDR3 coding sequence is TGCGCCAGCAGCCTCGCGGGACTGGCCAGCGGGGAGACCCAGTACTTC. Translation gives CASSLAGLASGETQYF.

Written as DNA, the CDR3 is TGTGCCAGCAGTGATTTCGCAGGGCCTCTAGAGCAGTTCTTC. Residues: CASSDFAGPLEQFF. The chain uses TRBV25-1 and TRBJ2-1; a possible D gene is TRBD1 (5 bases). In germline, CDR1 is MGHDK, CDR2 SYGVNS. CDR3 size: 14 residues. V was cut by 3 bases and J by 10 bases, with 16 bases left in between.

The genes are TRBV7-3 and TRBJ1-1; no firm D call. Per germline, CDR1 SGHTA and CDR2 FQGTGA. The CDR3 totals 13 residues. V gave up 0 bases and J gave up 13 bases, with 15 bases separating them. CDR3 in amino acids: CASSLTPGKAIFF. CDR3 DNA sequence: TGTGCCAGCAGCTTAACCCCGGGAAAAGCAATTTTCTTT.

In this sample, this clone turned up once. The chain combines TRBV7-2 with TRBJ1-2, with TRBD1 matching over 9 bases. This CDR3 comprises 15 residues. Germline V lookup: CDR1 SGHTA, CDR2 FQGNSA. V shed 5 bases and J 5 bases; nucleotides not matched to a gene: 9. The CDR3 sequence: CASSRGDRDTYGYTF. The DNA for the CDR3 is TGTGCCAGCAGCCGGGGGGACAGGGATACTTATGGCTACACCTTC.

The chain combines TRBV19 with TRBJ1-1; weak D call: TRBD1 (5 bases). Deletions cut 0 bases from V and 6 bases from J, with 20 bases between. The CDR3 loop spans 17 amino acids. Germline CDR1 is LNHDA and CDR2 is SQIVND (reference sequence). The CDR3 sequence: CASSIDIGGPGRAEAFF. Written as DNA, the CDR3 is TGTGCCAGTAGTATAGATATTGGGGGACCGGGGCGAGCTGAAGCTTTCTTT.

The J gene is TRBJ2-2, the V gene TRBV6-6, with a possible D match to TRBD2 (7 bases). CDR1 and CDR2 (germline): MNHNY, SVGAGI (reference sequence). V was shortened by 7 bases and J by 4 bases, with 13 bases between the two germline ends. The CDR3 length is 14 residues. The CDR3 loop reads CASTNREGTGELFF. CDR3 bases: TGTGCCAGCACTAACAGGGAGGGCACCGGGGAGCTGTTTTTT.

The rearrangement uses TRBV28 and TRBJ2-7, with 8 bases identical to TRBD2. After removal of 8 bases from V and 3 bases from J, the junction contained 9 bases not matched to a gene. CDR1 is MDHEN, CDR2 SYDVKM, per germline. The CDR3 length is 14 residues. In DNA, the CDR3 is TGTGCCAGCGGACAAAGCGGGGGTTACTACGAGCAGTACTTC. As protein: CASGQSGGYYEQYF.

This clone showed up just a few times. The chain employs TRBV6-1 and TRBJ1-2; D is uncertain. Germline CDR1 MNHNS, CDR2 SASEGT. Trimming stripped 1 base from V and 4 bases from J, with 16 bases between. The CDR3 totals 16 residues. The CDR3 coding sequence is TGTGCCAGCAGTGAAGACCCCTCGGGGAAAATCTATGGCTACACCTTC. This translates into CASSEDPSGKIYGYTF.